This T cell receptor (beta chain) was found in a study of cytomegalovirus exposure and HLA in healthy donors (dated 2017 in TCRdb). Notes on the research overall: The 500 to 800 repertoires of the first cohort and the roughly 120 validation repertoires were produced on the same platform, according to a later analysis. The aim of the study was to test whether cataloging public T cell receptors could identify signatures of past pathogen exposure. In addition to the first cohort of 650 to 750 subjects, a separate validation cohort of approximately 120 different subjects was used. To predict cytomegalovirus infection status, the study combined high-throughput TCR immunosequencing, statistical association of individual TCRs with disease status, and machine learning.

Only a few counts were recorded for this clone. What antigen it recognizes has not been identified. The sample holds no much larger clone one base away, and base qualities are not on file. Library generation was performed with the immunoSEQ multiplex PCR assay. The paper's processing steps were these. A statistical classification framework was built for diagnosing cytomegalovirus status from the catalog of TCR beta chain sequences. Imported from immuneACCESS, the table was reduced by TCRdb to in-frame sequences with V and J called. These copies leave out some clones; in studies compared against another copy, an unresolved V gene accounts for under half, and the cause of the remainder is not known. V, J and clone size reflect that table, while D and trimming were determined from the DNA. The table for this sample lists about 120,000 clones; roughly nine tenths of them were counted only once. The ten largest clones represent around 1.1% of the sample.

From its cysteine to its phenylalanine, the CDR3 spans 12 amino acids. Only the CDR3 part of the read is kept: 36 bases, read in frame from the first base. Reading the germline V gene gives CDR1 SGDLS and CDR2 YYNGEE. V and J are truncated by 4 bases and 8 bases respectively, leaving an intervening sequence of 12 bases. Points the paper makes about the study in general: A later analysis lacked HLA typing for the validation cohort, so it scored co-occurrence in that cohort across all 120 repertoires. According to the authors, the approach could potentially be generalized to other disease states and immunological phenotypes. The classifier was reported to diagnose cytomegalovirus status with high specificity and sensitivity in both the original cohort and the validation cohort. Across donors, most TCR sequences were observed very rarely, whereas some public TCRs were present in many individuals. The study listed 164 TCR beta chains as associated with cytomegalovirus. Of the cluster scores, 85% to 95% were above 0 in a later analysis, which found that TCRs clustered in the first cohort also tended to co-occur in the 120 or so validation repertoires. In vitro tests confirmed that a few of the cytomegalovirus-associated TCR beta chains recognize cytomegalovirus antigens.

Separate from the approximately 670-subject first cohort, the validation cohort of around 130 subjects was the group to which the donors belonged. This sequence was found in a woman between 18 and 29 years old in good health and CMV-seronegative. The chain joins TRBV9 to TRBJ1-2; the D gene is possibly TRBD1, with 6 bases matching. The sequencing sample was made of PBMCs. In nucleotide form, the sequence is TGTGCCAGCAGCTCCAGTGGGGGCGGCTACACCTTC. This yields the protein CASSSSGGGYTF.